The 4 T cell receptor beta chains below were found in one sample sequenced in a study of blood T cell repertoires in COVID-19. Profiled with immunoSEQ multiplex PCR; TCRdb holds only in-frame clones, not every one. The sample lists about 130,000 clones; under 85% were seen once. Sequenced sample: peripheral blood. All receptors derive from a man in his forties with active or convalescent COVID-19.

This chain links TRBV5-1 with TRBJ1-1, with 10 bases matching TRBD1. V trimming: 0 bases; J trimming: 11 bases; junction bases outside the gene matches: 7. The germline gives CDR1 SGHRS, CDR2 YFSETQ. CDR3 size: 14 residues. DNA for the CDR3: TGCGCCAGCAGCTTGGGTGGGACAGGGGAACGGGCTTTCTTT. Translating it yields CASSLGGTGERAFF. Full variable domain (outside the CDR3, taken from reference TRBV5-1 and TRBJ1-1): KAGVTQTPRYLIKTRGQQVTLSCSPISGHRSVSWYQQTPGQGLQFLFEYFSETQRNKGNFPGRFSGRQFSNSRSEMNVSTLELGDSALYLCASSLGGTGERAFFGQGTRLTVV.

The chain recombines TRBV5-1 with TRBJ1-2; 7 nucleotides line up with TRBD1. This CDR3 spans 13 amino acids. Germline V gene lookup returns CDR1 SGHRS and CDR2 YFSETQ. J was trimmed by 8 bases and V by 4 bases; bases with no gene match: 8. The CDR3 sequence is CASSLRQGQGYTF. The CDR3 DNA sequence: TGCGCCAGCAGCCTTCGACAGGGTCAAGGCTACACCTTC.

The J gene is TRBJ1-2, the V gene TRBV7-8; 7 nucleotides line up with TRBD1. Trimming cost V 4 bases and J 4 bases; bases outside gene matches: 9. The CDR3 sequence is 15 residues long. Germline CDR1 is SGHVS and CDR2 is FQNEAQ. CDR3 DNA sequence: TGTGCCAGCAGCTCCCAGACAGGGCCCCCCTATGGCTACACCTTC. It specifies CASSSQTGPPYGYTF.

This clone has a count of ten or more. The chain combines TRBV4-1 with TRBJ2-7, with TRBD1 matching 9 bases. J gave up 5 bases and V 3 bases, and 8 bases lay outside the gene matches. Germline assignment: CDR1 MGHRA and CDR2 YSYEKL. The CDR3 runs 15 residues. This CDR3 reads CASSHLGQGVNEQYF. The CDR3 nucleotides are TGCGCCAGCAGCCACCTGGGACAGGGCGTAAACGAGCAGTACTTC.